The following is a T cell receptor beta chain sequence with its context. These data come from a study of shared clonotypes between healthy human individuals. The CDR3 covers 14 residues. V dropped 2 bases and J dropped 0 bases, with 4 bases sitting between them. Germline V gene sequence: CDR1 MRHNA, CDR2 SNTAGT. Clones were sequenced by immunoSEQ multiplex PCR, and TCRdb holds only the in-frame ones, with some missing. The data show about 610,000 clones, with 95% to 96% seen just once and roughly 0.1% held by the top ten. CD45RO-negative cells were positively selected for CCR7, leaving out terminally differentiated effector memory CD45RA+ cells.

This sequence originates from a woman in her twenties or thirties in good health. Specimen: naive CD8+ T cells sorted from blood. The chain links TRBV6-4 to TRBJ2-2; no reliable D call. The CDR3 nucleotides are TGTGCCAGCAGTGACAGCGCGAACACCGGGGAGCTGTTTTTT. Residues: CASSDSANTGELFF.